The 8 T cell receptor beta chains presented below share a single source sample, sequenced in a study of early T cells in non-severe SARS-CoV-2 infection. TCRdb passed the 5' RACE reads through MiXCR, listing each CDR3 protein once. The sample carries about 110,000 distinct CDR3 sequences, around 10% recorded once. The sample consisted of whole blood. Source of these receptors: an adult who was a healthcare worker with PCR-confirmed SARS-CoV-2 infection or an uninfected control (not recorded which).

Many counts were recorded for this clonotype. The genes are TRBV12-3 or TRBV12-4 and TRBJ2-1; D is unresolved. CDR3 size: 12 residues. V dropped 5 bases and J dropped 8 bases, with 10 bases sitting between them. DNA for the CDR3: TGTGCCAGCAGTCGCGTATCTGATGAGCAGTTCTTC. Encoded protein: CASSRVSDEQFF.

This clonotype occurred a few times. V and J are TRBV11-3 and TRBJ1-1; maybe TRBD1 (5 bases). The V and J ends lost 6 bases and 2 bases respectively, with 13 bases between them. This CDR3 comprises 14 residues. Germline lookup yields CDR1 SGHNT and CDR2 YENEEA. The CDR3 DNA sequence: TGTGCCAGCAGTTCGCGGGGGGACAACACTGAAGCTTTCTTT. Its translation: CASSSRGDNTEAFF. The full variable domain, its missing parts supplied by reference TRBV11-3 and TRBJ1-1, is EAGVVQSPRYKIIEKKQPVAFWCNPISGHNTLYWYLQNLGQGPELLIRYENEEAVDDSQLPKDRFSAERLKGVDSTLKIQPAELGDSAVYLCASSSRGDNTEAFFGQGTRLTVV.

The J gene is TRBJ1-1, the V gene TRBV7-9, with 9 positions matching TRBD1. This CDR3 has 16 amino acids. The J segment lost 1 base and the V segment lost 5 bases, leaving 8 bases of the junction unmatched. Germline CDR1 reads SEHNR; CDR2 reads FQNEAQ (reference sequence). The CDR3 nucleotides read TGTGCCAGCAGCCTAGAGGGACAGGGCTGGAACACTGAAGCTTTCTTT. The encoded protein is CASSLEGQGWNTEAFF. Together with reference TRBV7-9 and TRBJ1-1, the CDR3 gives the full variable domain: DTGVSQNPRHKITKRGQNVTFRCDPISEHNRLYWYRQTLGQGPEFLTYFQNEAQLEKSRLLSDRFSAERPKGSFSTLEIQRTEQGDSAMYLCASSLEGQGWNTEAFFGQGTRLTVV.

This clonotype was recorded many times. The CDR3 sequence: CASSLGTQPQHF. CDR3 nucleotide sequence: TGTGCCAGCAGCTTAGGGACGCAGCCCCAGCATTTT. The chain carries TRBV7-9 and TRBJ1-5; D call uncertain. The CDR3 loop spans 12 amino acids. With 1 base removed from V and 7 bases from J, the gap between germline ends came to 5 bases. Germline V gene sequence: CDR1 SEHNR, CDR2 FQNEAQ (reference sequence).

This clonotype was seen many times. This chain uses TRBV19 with TRBJ1-5, with D hard to call. This CDR3 has 13 residues. The germline V gene encodes CDR1 LNHDA and CDR2 SQIVND (reference sequence). The V and J ends lost 0 bases and 6 bases respectively, with 6 bases between them. The CDR3 spells CASSIDPSQPQHF. Written as DNA, the CDR3 is TGTGCCAGTAGTATAGACCCAAGTCAGCCCCAGCATTTT.

The table lists this clonotype with a few counts. The chain is built from TRBV4-1 and TRBJ2-7; 10 bases are a match to TRBD2. The V and J ends lost 0 bases and 0 bases, in that order; junction bases with no gene match: 14. This CDR3 is built from 20 residues. Germline values: CDR1 MGHRA, CDR2 YSYEKL. In DNA, the CDR3 is TGCGCCAGCAGCCAAGAAAAAGGGCTAGCGGGGGCCGTCGTCTCCTACGAGCAGTACTTC. Amino acid sequence: CASSQEKGLAGAVVSYEQYF.

The table lists this clonotype with a few counts. The chain couples TRBV27 to TRBJ1-3; no firm D call. This CDR3 has 16 residues. Germline V gene lookup returns CDR1 MNHEY and CDR2 SMNVEV (reference sequence). Trimming cost V 1 base and J 0 bases, with 10 bases left between them. CDR3 residues: CASSLWIDLSGNTIYF. The CDR3 DNA reads as TGTGCCAGCAGTTTATGGATCGATCTCTCTGGAAACACCATATATTTT.

This clonotype came up a few times. The rearrangement links TRBV11-3 to TRBJ2-3; 8 nucleotides agree with TRBD2. Germline CDR1 SGHNT, CDR2 YENEEA. CDR3 length: 18 residues. J gave up 0 bases and V 3 bases, and 11 bases lay outside the gene matches. CDR3 residues: CASSLSEGGTRSTDTQYF. The CDR3 DNA reads TGTGCCAGCAGCTTGTCTGAAGGGGGGACTAGGAGCACAGATACGCAGTATTTT.